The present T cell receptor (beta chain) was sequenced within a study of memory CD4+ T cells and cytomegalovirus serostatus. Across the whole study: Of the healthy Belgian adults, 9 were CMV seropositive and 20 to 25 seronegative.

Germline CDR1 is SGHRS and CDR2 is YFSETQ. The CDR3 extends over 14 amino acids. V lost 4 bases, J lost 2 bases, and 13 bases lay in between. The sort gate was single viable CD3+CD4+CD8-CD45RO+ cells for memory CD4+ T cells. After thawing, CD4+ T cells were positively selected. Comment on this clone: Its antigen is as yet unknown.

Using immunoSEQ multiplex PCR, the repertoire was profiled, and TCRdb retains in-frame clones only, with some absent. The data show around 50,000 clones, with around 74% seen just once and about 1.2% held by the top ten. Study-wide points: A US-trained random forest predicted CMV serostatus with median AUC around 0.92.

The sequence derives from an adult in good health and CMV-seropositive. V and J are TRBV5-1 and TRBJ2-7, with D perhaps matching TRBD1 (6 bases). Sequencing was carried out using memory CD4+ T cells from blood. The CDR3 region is CASSQDSLTYEQYF. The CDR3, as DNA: TGCGCCAGCAGCCAGGACAGCCTCACCTACGAGCAGTACTTC.